This entry is about one T cell receptor beta chain. The authors' processing: Amplifying reference gene primers gave estimates of nucleated cell counts. TCRdb's table, derived via immunoSEQ multiplex PCR, lists solely in-frame clones and lacks some. Clone size and V and J calls were adopted from that table, with D and trimming inferred from the DNA. The table lists about 210,000 clones, 80% of them singletons. Germline-derived CDR1 and CDR2 are SEHNR and FQNEAQ (reference sequence). The CDR3 has 14 residues. Losses at the gene ends were 0 bases for V and 5 bases for J; bases not matched to a gene: 2. This sample was taken from a study of blood T cell repertoires in COVID-19. Study at large: Sites across the United States, Italy and Spain contributed samples from acute and convalescent COVID-19. T cells, B-cell-depleted T cells, or PBMCs supplied cDNA or gDNA.

The TCR sequence derives from a human donor in a cohort sampled during active COVID-19. The sequenced material came from peripheral blood. This sequence joins TRBV7-9 and TRBJ2-7, with 9 bases identical to TRBD2. The CDR3 DNA is TGTGCCAGCAGCTTAGCGGCGGGGGGGAACGAGCAGTACTTC. Protein: CASSLAAGGNEQYF. The entire variable domain, with the rest obtained from reference TRBV7-9 and TRBJ2-7, is as follows: DTGVSQNPRHKITKRGQNVTFRCDPISEHNRLYWYRQTLGQGPEFLTYFQNEAQLEKSRLLSDRFSAERPKGSFSTLEIQRTEQGDSAMYLCASSLAAGGNEQYFGPGTRLTVT.